This T cell receptor (beta chain) was recovered during a study of T cell changes during pregnancy in multiple sclerosis (dated by TCRdb to between 2017 and 2020). With respect to the entire study: The study looked at changes in the T cell repertoire across pregnancy in women with multiple sclerosis.

The junction carries 13 bases between V and J, which are trimmed by 6 bases and 7 bases respectively. Its CDR3 holds 13 amino acids, cysteine through phenylalanine. Only CDR3 DNA remains: 39 bases, in frame from the first base. The CDR1 and CDR2 encoded by the germline V gene (reference sequence) are MNHEY and SMNVEV. Library prep was done by the immunoSEQ multiplex PCR assay. Drawn from immuneACCESS, this table holds only the in-frame rearrangements with V and J called that TCRdb kept. Clones are partly lost; checked studies trace under half to an unresolved V gene and leave the rest unexplained. Counted in this sample were approximately 43,000 clones; roughly 87% of them appeared once. More than 8% of the sample comes from the top ten. Of note for this clone: Its recognized antigen is unknown. Base-call qualities are not available, and no considerably larger clone is one nucleotide away.

This material consisted of CD8+ T cells from peripheral blood mononuclear cells, taken in the first trimester of pregnancy. The receptor's source is a female donor with multiple sclerosis, enrolled in a pregnancy study. The receptor chain draws on TRBV27 and TRBJ2-1; TRBD1 is perhaps the D gene, given 5 matching bases. The nucleotide sequence is TGTGCCAGCAGCTACGCGGCAGGGAATGAGCAGTTCTTC. Translation gives CASSYAAGNEQFF.